This T cell receptor (beta chain) was captured in a study of T cells after yellow fever vaccination. One entry per CDR3 protein results from TCRdb running MiXCR on the 5' RACE reads. The sample carries more than 350,000 distinct CDR3 sequences, roughly 11% recorded once. V lost 0 bases and J 7 bases, leaving 10 bases between the germline ends. CDR1 and CDR2 from the germline V gene are MGHRA and YSYEKL. The CDR3 consists of 14 residues. V usage is TRBV4-1 and J usage is TRBJ1-5; no clear D gene. The specimen comprised PBMCs, sampled on the day of the first yellow fever vaccination. This sequence originates from a man younger than 35 who received the YFV17D yellow fever vaccine. The CDR3 DNA reads TGCGCCAGCAGCCAAGATTTCGGGGAACAGCCCCAGCATTTT. It translates to CASSQDFGEQPQHF.